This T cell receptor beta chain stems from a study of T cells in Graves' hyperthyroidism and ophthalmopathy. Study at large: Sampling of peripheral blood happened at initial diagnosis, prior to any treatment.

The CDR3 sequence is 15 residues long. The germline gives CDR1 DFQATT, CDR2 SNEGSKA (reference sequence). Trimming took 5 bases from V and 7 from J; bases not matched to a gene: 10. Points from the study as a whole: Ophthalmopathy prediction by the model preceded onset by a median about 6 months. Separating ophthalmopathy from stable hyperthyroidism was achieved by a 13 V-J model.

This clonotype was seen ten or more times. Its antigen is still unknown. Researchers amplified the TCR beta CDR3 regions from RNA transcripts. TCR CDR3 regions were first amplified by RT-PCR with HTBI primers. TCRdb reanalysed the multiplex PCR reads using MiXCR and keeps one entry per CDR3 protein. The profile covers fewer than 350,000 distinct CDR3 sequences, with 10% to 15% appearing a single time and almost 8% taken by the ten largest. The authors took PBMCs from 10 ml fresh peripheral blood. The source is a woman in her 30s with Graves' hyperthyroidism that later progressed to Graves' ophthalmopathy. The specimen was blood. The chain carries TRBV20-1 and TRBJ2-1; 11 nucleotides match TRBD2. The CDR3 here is CSAAPLAGVWNEQFF. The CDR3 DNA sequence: TGCAGTGCTGCCCCACTAGCGGGAGTTTGGAATGAGCAGTTCTTC.